Included here is one T cell receptor beta chain sequence, with context. This clonotype was counted many times. Its recognized antigen is unknown. The sample holds no much larger clone one base away, and base qualities are not on file. This entry belongs to a study of T cells in Graves' hyperthyroidism and ophthalmopathy (dated by TCRdb to about 2019). Study-wide context: Peripheral blood was collected at initial diagnosis, before any treatment. TCR Vbeta CDR3 sequencing of 135 peripheral blood samples (more than 40 ophthalmopathy, 75 to 85 hyperthyroidism and around 17 progressor patients) is reported in the paper. TCR V-J signatures able to tell the groups apart were searched for in a discovery cohort of 95 or so patients, of whom 40 to 45 had Graves' ophthalmopathy and roughly 57 had stable Graves' hyperthyroidism. The 100 or so discovery patients were randomly split 7:3 into training and test sets. Prospective prediction of ophthalmopathy was tested in an independent validation cohort of 18 to 20 hyperthyroidism patients and 17 patients who later progressed to ophthalmopathy. After sampling, hyperthyroidism patients received methimazole starting at 30 mg daily, and ophthalmopathy patients received high-dose intravenous methylprednisolone. The study also compared thyroid tissue and blood T-cell repertoires from 6 or 7 Graves' hyperthyroidism patients. Paper-wide results and their limitations: A 13 V-J signature model separated ophthalmopathy from stable hyperthyroidism, with just over 85% sensitivity and about 81% specificity in cross-validation and 80%/75% in testing. Most expanded thyroid clonotypes (frequency above 0.001) were also detected in blood, a finding suggesting that blood repertoires may reflect thyroid immune responses. Sample size was not statistically predetermined, and blinding of investigators to group allocation was not performed. During validation, the model predicted progression to ophthalmopathy a median of about 6.3 months ahead of onset, with around 71% sensitivity and less than 85% specificity.

The TCR beta CDR3 regions were amplified from the RNA transcripts. A first-round RT-PCR of the TCR CDR3 used the HTBI primer set with the Qiagen OneStep RT-PCR kit. Libraries were constructed in a second round of multiplex PCR, after which size selection and purification were performed. The libraries were sequenced on an Illumina HiSeq2000 using paired-end 100 bp reads. On the authors' methods: SOAPnuke was used to process the raw data, throwing out any read that contained adapters or uncalled bases, had a mean Phred below 15, or lacked an exact constant-primer or identifier match. High-quality paired reads were merged using COPE v1.2.5, and each unique nucleotide sequence was defined as a clonotype. Clonotypes were aligned to IMGT TRBV, TRBD and TRBJ reference segments using MiTCR v1.1. Analysis was restricted to V-J combinations with a frequency above 0.0001, which covered 98% to 99.2% of repertoires. The TCS score was defined as the ratio of F50 (clonal expansion) to E x V (chaos), calculated using BLOSUM62-based TCRdist between CDR3 peptides within each V-J. Welch's t-statistics and random forest reduced roughly 500 V-J features to 10 to 15, which were used in a naive Bayes classifier (R e1071). In TCRdb, the public reads were trimmed at Q25 with fastp and aligned with MiXCR, with productive beta chains retained. Entries that share a CDR3 protein sequence are merged under the most common genes and DNA. Here the V and J calls rest on TCRdb's processing, not on the authors' analysis. The sample table contains 300,000 to 450,000 distinct CDR3 sequences; only one count was recorded for approximately 13% of them. The ten largest make up approximately 10% of the sample.

Stable Graves' hyperthyroidism was defined as no progression to ophthalmopathy during 18 months of follow-up. Hyperthyroidism patients were newly diagnosed, had a disease duration of under 2 months, and were aged 18 to 65 years. Exclusion was applied to patients with uncontrolled infections, other autoimmune diseases, pregnancy or lactation. Diagnoses were established on the basis of clinical symptoms, serum thyroxine and TRAb, thyroid ultrasound, and orbital computed tomography. PBMCs were separated from about 10 ml of fresh peripheral blood using Ficoll-Paque density gradient centrifugation. Total RNA was extracted using Trizol reagent, and RNA quality was assessed on an Agilent 2100 Bioanalyzer. Taken from cysteine to phenylalanine, the CDR3 has 14 residues. Only CDR3 DNA remains: 42 bases, in frame from the first base. V trim: 5 bases; J trim: 5 bases; unmatched bases: 4. CDR1 and CDR2 are drawn from the germline V gene (reference sequence): DFQATT, SNEGSKA.

This receptor chain uses TRBV20-1 and TRBJ1-5, and TRBD1 matches 12 of the central bases. This clonotype was sampled from a woman in her sixties or seventies with Graves' hyperthyroidism. Sequencing input: blood. The DNA sequence is given as TGCAGTGCTTCCGGGACAGGGGGCCATCAGCCCCAGCATTTT. This yields the protein CSASGTGGHQPQHF.